The text below deals with one T cell receptor (beta chain). Its antigen remains unidentified. The data were taken from a study of beta chain features in type 1 diabetes. At the level of the study: Cell yields, gender and age were similar in healthy donors and patients. Study results and limitations: PCR may have favored shorter templates equally in patients and controls. In all four CD4+ subsets, TCRB CDR3 length was significantly, moderately reduced in type 1 diabetes.

Donors underwent one heparinised blood draw, about 110 mL on average. The study reverse transcribed the entire isolated RNA, so it sequenced expressed TCRB transcripts. It was found that naive, central memory and regulatory T cell samples averaged about 3.57 million reads. Data came from immunoSEQ multiplex PCR; TCRdb stores just in-frame clones and leaves some out. The data show 640,000 or so clones, roughly an eighth seen once. From germline, CDR1 is SGHRS and CDR2 YFSETQ. The CDR3 is made up of 13 amino acids. V dropped 0 bases and J dropped 6 bases, with 9 bases sitting between them. V usage is TRBV5-1 and J usage is TRBJ2-5; no definite D call. Sequencing used naive CD4+ T cells from blood. The TCR comes from a man aged 18 to 30 with type 1 diabetes. For the CDR3, the DNA is TGCGCCAGCAGCTTGGACACTATAAAGACCCAGTACTTC. Protein: CASSLDTIKTQYF.